This T cell receptor (beta chain) was sequenced during a study of OX40 agonist ivuxolimab in advanced cancers. On the study more broadly: Ivuxolimab, which is an agonistic anti-OX40 (CD134) antibody, was administered to the patients. The dose-escalation cohort was roughly 83% male, with a mean age of about 56 years, ranging roughly 20 to 90. Having had anti-PD-1, anti-PD-L1 or anti-CTLA-4 therapy before was allowed, and over 35% had some.

This CDR3 region has 13 residues. The germline V gene has CDR1 SGHRS and CDR2 YFSETQ. The germline V and J ends were trimmed by 4 bases and 0 bases, with 7 bases remaining between them. Only in-frame clones appear in the TCRdb table, and some are missing; sequencing was by immunoSEQ multiplex PCR. Among about 65,000 clones listed, roughly 87% were seen once. J is TRBJ1-1 and V is TRBV5-1; unclear D gene. The sequence derives from an adult with an advanced solid tumor such as melanoma, head and neck, liver or kidney cancer. The sequenced sample was CD4+ or CD8+ T cells sorted from blood, obtained in a trial of the OX40 agonist ivuxolimab. CDR3 protein: CASSPGMNTEAFF. The CDR3 bases are TGCGCCAGCAGCCCCGGGATGAACACTGAAGCTTTCTTT.